This paragraph reports one T cell receptor (beta chain). Its specificity is unknown. This entry belongs to a study of T cell repertoires in cytomegalovirus infection. TCRdb re-called the reads through MiXCR, storing one row per CDR3 protein. The sample lists some 200,000 distinct CDR3 sequences, approximately 19% seen once, with around 3.1% in the top ten. Notes on the study in general: Accumulated public TCR beta family frequency recognized individuals carrying CMV together with the relevant HLA.

This receptor was obtained from a human donor in good health (CMV status not recorded). Some clones in this sample may be carry-over from other donors' samples. Sequenced sample: PBMCs.

The chain's CDR3 is CASSLADSRDSLYMNTEAFF. The CDR3 nucleotides read TGTGCCAGCAGCTTAGCCGACTCCCGGGACAGCCTTTATATGAACACTGAAGCTTTCTTT. The chain employs TRBV7-6 and TRBJ1-1; the match to TRBD1 covers 7 bases. Germline trimming cut 0 bases from V and 0 bases from J; bases unmatched to any gene: 16. Germline V gives CDR1 SGHVS, CDR2 FNYEAQ. This CDR3 has 20 residues. The complete variable domain, with remaining parts taken from reference TRBV7-6 and TRBJ1-1, reads GAGVSQSPRYKVTKRGQDVALRCDPISGHVSLYWYRQALGQGPEFLTYFNYEAQQDKSGLPNDRFSAERPEGSISTLTIQRTEQRDSAMYRCASSLADSRDSLYMNTEAFFGQGTRLTVV.